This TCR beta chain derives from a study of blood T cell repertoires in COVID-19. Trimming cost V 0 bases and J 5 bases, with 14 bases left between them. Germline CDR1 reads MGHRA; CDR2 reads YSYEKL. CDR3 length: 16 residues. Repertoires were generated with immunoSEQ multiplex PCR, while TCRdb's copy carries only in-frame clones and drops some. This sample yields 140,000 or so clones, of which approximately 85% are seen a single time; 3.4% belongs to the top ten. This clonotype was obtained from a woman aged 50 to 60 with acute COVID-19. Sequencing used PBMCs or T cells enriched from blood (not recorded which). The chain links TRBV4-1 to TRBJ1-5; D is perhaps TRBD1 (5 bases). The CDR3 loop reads CASSQDAARDYQPQHF. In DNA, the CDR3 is TGCGCCAGCAGCCAAGACGCGGCCAGGGACTATCAGCCCCAGCATTTT.